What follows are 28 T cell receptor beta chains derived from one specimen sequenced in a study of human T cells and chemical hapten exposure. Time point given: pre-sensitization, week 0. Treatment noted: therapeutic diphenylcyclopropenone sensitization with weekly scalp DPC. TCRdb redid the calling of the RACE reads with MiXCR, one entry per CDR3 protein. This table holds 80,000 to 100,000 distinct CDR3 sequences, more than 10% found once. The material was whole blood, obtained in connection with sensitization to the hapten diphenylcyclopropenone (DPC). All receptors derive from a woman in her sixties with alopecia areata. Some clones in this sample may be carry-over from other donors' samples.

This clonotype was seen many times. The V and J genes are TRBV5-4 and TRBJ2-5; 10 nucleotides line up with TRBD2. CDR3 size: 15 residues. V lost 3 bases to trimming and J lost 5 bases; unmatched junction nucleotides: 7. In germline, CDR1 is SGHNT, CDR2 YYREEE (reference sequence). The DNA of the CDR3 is TGTGCCAGCAGCTCCGGGAGCGGGGGGGCGGAGACCCAGTACTTC. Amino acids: CASSSGSGGAETQYF.

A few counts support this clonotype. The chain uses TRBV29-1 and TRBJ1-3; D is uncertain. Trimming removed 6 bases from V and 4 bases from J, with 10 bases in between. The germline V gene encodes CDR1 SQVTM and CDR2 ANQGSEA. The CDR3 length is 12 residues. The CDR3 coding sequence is TGCAGCGTAAGAATTGGGGGAAACACCATATATTTT. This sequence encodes CSVRIGGNTIYF.

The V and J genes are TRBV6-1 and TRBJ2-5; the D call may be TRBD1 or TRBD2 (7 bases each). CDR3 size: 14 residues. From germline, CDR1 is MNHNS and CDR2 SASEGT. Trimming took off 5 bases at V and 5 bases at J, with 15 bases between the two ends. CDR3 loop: CASSHQGGKETQYF. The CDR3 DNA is TGTGCCAGCAGTCATCAGGGGGGGAAGGAGACCCAGTACTTC.

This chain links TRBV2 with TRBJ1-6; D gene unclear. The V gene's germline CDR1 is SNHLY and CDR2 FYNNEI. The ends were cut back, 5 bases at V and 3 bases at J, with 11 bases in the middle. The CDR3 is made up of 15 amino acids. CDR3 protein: CASSPEALYNSPLHF. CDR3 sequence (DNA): TGTGCCAGCAGTCCAGAGGCACTCTATAATTCACCCCTCCACTTT. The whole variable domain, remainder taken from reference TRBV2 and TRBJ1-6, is EPEVTQTPSHQVTQMGQEVILRCVPISNHLYFYWYRQILGQKVEFLVSFYNNEISEKSEIFDDQFSVERPDGSNFTLKIRSTKLEDSAMYFCASSPEALYNSPLHFGNGTRLTVT.

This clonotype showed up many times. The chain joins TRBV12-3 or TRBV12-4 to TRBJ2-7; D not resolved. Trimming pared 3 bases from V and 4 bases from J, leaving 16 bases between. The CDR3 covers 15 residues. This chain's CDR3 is CASSLGFFLGYEQYF. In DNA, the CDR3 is TGTGCCAGCAGTTTGGGATTCTTCCTGGGTTACGAGCAGTACTTC.

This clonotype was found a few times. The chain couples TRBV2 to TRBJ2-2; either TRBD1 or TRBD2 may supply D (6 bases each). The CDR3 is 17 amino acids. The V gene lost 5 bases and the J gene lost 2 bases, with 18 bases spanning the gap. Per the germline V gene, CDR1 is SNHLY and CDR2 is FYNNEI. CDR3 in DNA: TGTGCCAGCAGTCCCAGAGGGGGGCCACGTAACACCGGGGAGCTGTTTTTT. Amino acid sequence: CASSPRGGPRNTGELFF. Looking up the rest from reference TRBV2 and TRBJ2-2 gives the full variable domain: EPEVTQTPSHQVTQMGQEVILRCVPISNHLYFYWYRQILGQKVEFLVSFYNNEISEKSEIFDDQFSVERPDGSNFTLKIRSTKLEDSAMYFCASSPRGGPRNTGELFFGEGSRLTVL.

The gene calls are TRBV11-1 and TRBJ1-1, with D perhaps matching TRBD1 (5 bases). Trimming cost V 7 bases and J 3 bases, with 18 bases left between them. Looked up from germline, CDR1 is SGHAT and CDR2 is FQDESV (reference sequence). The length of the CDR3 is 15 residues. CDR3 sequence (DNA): TGTGCCAGCACTAGGAGGGACGGACGGGACACTGAAGCTTTCTTT. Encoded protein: CASTRRDGRDTEAFF.

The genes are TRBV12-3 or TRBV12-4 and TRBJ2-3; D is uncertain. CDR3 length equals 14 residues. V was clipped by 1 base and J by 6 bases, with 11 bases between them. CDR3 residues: CASSLGRIVDTQYF. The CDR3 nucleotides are TGTGCCAGCAGTTTAGGACGGATCGTGGATACGCAGTATTTT.

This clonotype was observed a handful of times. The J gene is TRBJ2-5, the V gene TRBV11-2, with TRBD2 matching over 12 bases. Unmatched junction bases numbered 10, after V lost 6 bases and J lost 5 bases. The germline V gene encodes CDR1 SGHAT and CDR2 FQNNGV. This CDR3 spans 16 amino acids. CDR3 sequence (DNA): TGTGCCAGCAGTCGAACCGCCGGGACTAGCGGGGAGACCCAGTACTTC. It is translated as CASSRTAGTSGETQYF.

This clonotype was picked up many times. The CDR3 nucleotides are TGTGCCAGCAGCCCAACACAGGCTAACTATGGCTACACCTTC. It encodes CASSPTQANYGYTF. The gene calls are TRBV14 and TRBJ1-2, with a tentative D call TRBD1 (5 bases). The CDR3 is 14 amino acids. V lost 4 bases and J 0 bases, leaving 9 bases between the germline ends. Per germline, CDR1 SGHDN and CDR2 FVKESK.

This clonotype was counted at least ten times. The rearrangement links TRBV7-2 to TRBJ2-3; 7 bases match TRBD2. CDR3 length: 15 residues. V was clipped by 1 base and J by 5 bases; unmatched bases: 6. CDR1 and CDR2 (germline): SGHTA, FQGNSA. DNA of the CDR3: TGTGCCAGCAGCTTAGAGTCGGCTAGCGGAGATACGCAGTATTTT. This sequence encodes CASSLESASGDTQYF.

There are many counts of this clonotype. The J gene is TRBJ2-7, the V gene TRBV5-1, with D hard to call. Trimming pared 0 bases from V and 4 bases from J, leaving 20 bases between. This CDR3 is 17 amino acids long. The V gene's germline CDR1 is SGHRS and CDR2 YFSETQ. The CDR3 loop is CASSLAWSEPSPYEQYF. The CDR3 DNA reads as TGCGCCAGCAGCTTGGCCTGGAGTGAACCCAGTCCGTACGAGCAGTACTTC.

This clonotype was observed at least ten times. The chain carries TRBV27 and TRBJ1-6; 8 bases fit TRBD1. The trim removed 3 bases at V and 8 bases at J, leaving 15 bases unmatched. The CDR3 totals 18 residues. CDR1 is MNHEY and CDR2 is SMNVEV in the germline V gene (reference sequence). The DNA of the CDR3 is TGTGCCAGCAGTTTTGGGACCCCCGGACAGGGAAAGGATTCACCCCTCCACTTT. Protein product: CASSFGTPGQGKDSPLHF.

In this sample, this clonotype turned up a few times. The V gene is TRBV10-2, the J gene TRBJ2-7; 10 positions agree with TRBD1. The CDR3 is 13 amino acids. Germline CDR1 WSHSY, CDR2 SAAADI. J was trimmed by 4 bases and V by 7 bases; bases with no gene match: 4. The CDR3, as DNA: TGCGCCAGCACCTCGGGACAGGGGTACGAGCAGTACTTC. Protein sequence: CASTSGQGYEQYF.

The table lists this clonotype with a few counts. CDR3 coding DNA: TGCAGTGCTCTCAGGGGGGGGCGAGGTGAAAAACTGTTTTTT. Its protein product is CSALRGGRGEKLFF. This chain joins TRBV20-1 and TRBJ1-4; 7 bases align to TRBD1. V was pared by 5 bases and J by 7 bases, with 10 bases of the junction left unmatched. Germline V gives CDR1 DFQATT, CDR2 SNEGSKA (reference sequence). The CDR3 sequence is 14 residues long.

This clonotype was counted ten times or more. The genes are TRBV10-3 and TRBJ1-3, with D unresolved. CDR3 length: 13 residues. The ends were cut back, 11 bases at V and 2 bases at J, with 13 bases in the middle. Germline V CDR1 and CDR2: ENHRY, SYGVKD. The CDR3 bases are TGTGCCCATATCAGTGATGCTGGAAACACCATATATTTT. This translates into CAHISDAGNTIYF.

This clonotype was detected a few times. CDR3 DNA: TGTGCCAGCAGCTTAGATTACAGGGAAGCTTTCTTT. Translating it yields CASSLDYREAFF. The chain uses TRBV7-9 and TRBJ1-1, with D possibly TRBD1 on 5 matching bases. The ends were cut back, 1 base at V and 8 bases at J, with 8 bases in the middle. CDR1 and CDR2 (germline): SEHNR, FQNEAQ (reference sequence). This CDR3 has 12 amino acids. Full variable domain (rest looked up from reference TRBV7-9 and TRBJ1-1): DTGVSQNPRHKITKRGQNVTFRCDPISEHNRLYWYRQTLGQGPEFLTYFQNEAQLEKSRLLSDRFSAERPKGSFSTLEIQRTEQGDSAMYLCASSLDYREAFFGQGTRLTVV.

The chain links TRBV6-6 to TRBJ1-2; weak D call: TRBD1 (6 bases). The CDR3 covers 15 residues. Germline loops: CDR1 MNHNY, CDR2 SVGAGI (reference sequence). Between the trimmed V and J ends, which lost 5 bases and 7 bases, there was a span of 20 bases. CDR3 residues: CASSLPGAGESGYTF. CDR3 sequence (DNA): TGTGCCAGCAGTCTACCAGGGGCAGGGGAGAGTGGCTACACCTTC.

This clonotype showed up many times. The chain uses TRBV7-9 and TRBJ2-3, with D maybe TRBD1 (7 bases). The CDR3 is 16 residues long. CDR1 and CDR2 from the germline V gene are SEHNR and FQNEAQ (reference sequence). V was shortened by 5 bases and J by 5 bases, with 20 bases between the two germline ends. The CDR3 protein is CASSRTTTGPIDTQYF. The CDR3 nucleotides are TGTGCCAGCAGCCGGACTACGACAGGGCCAATAGATACGCAGTATTTT. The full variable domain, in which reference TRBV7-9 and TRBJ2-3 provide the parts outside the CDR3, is DTGVSQNPRHKITKRGQNVTFRCDPISEHNRLYWYRQTLGQGPEFLTYFQNEAQLEKSRLLSDRFSAERPKGSFSTLEIQRTEQGDSAMYLCASSRTTTGPIDTQYFGPGTRLTVL.

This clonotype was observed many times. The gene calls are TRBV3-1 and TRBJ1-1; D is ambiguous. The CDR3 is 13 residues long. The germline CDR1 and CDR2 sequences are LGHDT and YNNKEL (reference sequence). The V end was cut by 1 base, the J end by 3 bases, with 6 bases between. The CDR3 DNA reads TGTGCCAGCAGCCAAGTGCTGGACACTGAAGCTTTCTTT. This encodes CASSQVLDTEAFF. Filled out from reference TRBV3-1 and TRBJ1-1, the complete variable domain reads DTAVSQTPKYLVTQMGNDKSIKCEQNLGHDTMYWYKQDSKKFLKIMFSYNNKELIINETVPNRFSPKSPDKAHLNLHINSLELGDSAVYFCASSQVLDTEAFFGQGTRLTVV.

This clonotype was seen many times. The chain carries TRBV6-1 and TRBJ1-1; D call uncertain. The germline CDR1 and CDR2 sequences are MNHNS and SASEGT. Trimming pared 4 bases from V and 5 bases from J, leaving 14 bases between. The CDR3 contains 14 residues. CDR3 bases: TGTGCCAGCAGTGGACATTCGGGCCAGACTGAAGCTTTCTTT. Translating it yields CASSGHSGQTEAFF.

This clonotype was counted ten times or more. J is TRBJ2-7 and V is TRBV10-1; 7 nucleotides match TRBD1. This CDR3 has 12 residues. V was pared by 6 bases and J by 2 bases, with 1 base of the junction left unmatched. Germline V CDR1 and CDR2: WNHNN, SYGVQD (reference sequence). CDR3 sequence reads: CASSDRAYEQYF. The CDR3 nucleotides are TGCGCCAGCAGCGACAGGGCCTACGAGCAGTACTTC.

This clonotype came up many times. The CDR3 DNA sequence: TGTGCCTGGAGTCCCACAGGCCTAATATTGAGTCAGCCCCAGCATTTT. This translates into CAWSPTGLILSQPQHF. The chain joins TRBV30 to TRBJ1-5; tentatively, D is TRBD1 (5 bases). Looked up from germline, CDR1 is GTSNPN and CDR2 is SVGIG (reference sequence). V was clipped by 2 bases and J by 6 bases, with 20 bases between them. The CDR3 is 16 amino acids.

The CDR3 spells CASSLRGGAFF. Here the CDR3 DNA reads TGTGCCAGCAGCTTACGGGGTGGAGCTTTCTTT. This chain joins TRBV7-9 and TRBJ1-1, with D unclear. Deletions cut 2 bases from V and 10 bases from J, with 8 bases between. Germline assignment: CDR1 SEHNR and CDR2 FQNEAQ (reference sequence). The CDR3 consists of 11 residues.

The CDR3 spells CAISENSNQPQHF. Here the CDR3 DNA reads TGTGCCATCAGTGAGAACAGCAATCAGCCCCAGCATTTT. J is TRBJ1-5 and V is TRBV10-3; no firm D call. The ends were cut back, 2 bases at V and 1 base at J, with 3 bases in the middle. This CDR3 has 13 amino acids. Germline CDR1 and CDR2: ENHRY and SYGVKD.

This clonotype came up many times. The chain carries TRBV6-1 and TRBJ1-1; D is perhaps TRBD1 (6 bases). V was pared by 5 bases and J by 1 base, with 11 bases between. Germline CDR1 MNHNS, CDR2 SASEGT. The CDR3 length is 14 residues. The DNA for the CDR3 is TGTGCCAGCAGTAGGGGGGGCGGGAACACTGAAGCTTTCTTT. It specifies CASSRGGGNTEAFF.

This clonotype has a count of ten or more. The CDR3 DNA follows: TGTGCCAGCTCGCTCGGGACAGAGCTTTCACCCCTCCACTTT. It is translated as CASSLGTELSPLHF. The chain carries TRBV18 and TRBJ1-6; TRBD1 matches at 7 bases. Germline trimming cut 6 bases from V and 9 bases from J; bases unmatched to any gene: 8. The CDR3 is 14 residues long. Per germline, CDR1 KGHSH and CDR2 LQKENI.

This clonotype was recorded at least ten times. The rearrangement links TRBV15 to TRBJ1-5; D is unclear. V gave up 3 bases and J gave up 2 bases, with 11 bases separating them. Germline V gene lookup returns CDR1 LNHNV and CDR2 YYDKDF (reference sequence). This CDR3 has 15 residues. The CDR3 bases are TGTGCCACCAGCAGTTACGTGGGTGGCAATCAGCCCCAGCATTTT. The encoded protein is CATSSYVGGNQPQHF.